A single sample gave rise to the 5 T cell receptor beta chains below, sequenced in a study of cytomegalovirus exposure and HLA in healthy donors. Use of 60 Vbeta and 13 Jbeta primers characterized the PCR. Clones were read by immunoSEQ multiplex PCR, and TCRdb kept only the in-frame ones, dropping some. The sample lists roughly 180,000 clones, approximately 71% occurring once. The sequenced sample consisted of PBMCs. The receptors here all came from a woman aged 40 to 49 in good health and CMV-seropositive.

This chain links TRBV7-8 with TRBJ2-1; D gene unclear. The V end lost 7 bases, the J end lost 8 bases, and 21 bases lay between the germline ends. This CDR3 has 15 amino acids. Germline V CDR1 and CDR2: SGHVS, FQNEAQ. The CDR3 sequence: CASTSQRVGNDEQFF. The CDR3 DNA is TGTGCCAGCACCAGCCAGCGAGTCGGCAACGATGAGCAGTTCTTC.

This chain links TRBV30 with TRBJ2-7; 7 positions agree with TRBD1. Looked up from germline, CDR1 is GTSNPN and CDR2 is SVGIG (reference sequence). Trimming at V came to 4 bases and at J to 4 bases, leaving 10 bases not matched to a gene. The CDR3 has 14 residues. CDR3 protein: CAWNRQGVRYEQYF. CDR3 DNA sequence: TGTGCCTGGAACCGACAGGGAGTGCGTTACGAGCAGTACTTC.

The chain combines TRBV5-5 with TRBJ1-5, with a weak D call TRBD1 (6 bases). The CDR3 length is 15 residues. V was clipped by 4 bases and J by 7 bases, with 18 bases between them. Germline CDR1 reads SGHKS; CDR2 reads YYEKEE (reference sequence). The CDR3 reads CASSPSPTGQQPQHF. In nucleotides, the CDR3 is TGTGCCAGCAGCCCCTCCCCGACAGGACAACAGCCCCAGCATTTT.

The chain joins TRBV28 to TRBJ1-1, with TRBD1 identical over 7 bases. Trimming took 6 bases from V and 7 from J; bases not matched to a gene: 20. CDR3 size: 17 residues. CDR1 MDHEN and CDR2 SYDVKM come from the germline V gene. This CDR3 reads CASRLPRQGNSGGEAFF. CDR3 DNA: TGTGCCAGCAGACTACCCAGACAGGGCAATAGTGGGGGTGAAGCTTTCTTT.

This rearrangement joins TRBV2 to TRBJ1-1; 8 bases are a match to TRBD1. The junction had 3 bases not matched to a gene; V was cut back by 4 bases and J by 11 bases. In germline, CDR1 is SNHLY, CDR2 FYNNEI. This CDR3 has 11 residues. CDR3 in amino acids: CASSADRDAFF. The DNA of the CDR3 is TGTGCCAGCAGTGCGGACAGGGATGCTTTCTTT.